This T cell receptor beta chain was identified during a study of T and B cells in COVID-19 patients. Study results and limitations: Patients with COVID-19 reportedly showed strongly skewed T cell receptor beta variable and joining gene usage. Of about 2,400 TCR clusters found only in the recovered cohort, a few dozen had low generation probability.

Multiplex PCR with BIOMED2 TRB-A/B primer pools amplified TRB rearrangements. One entry per CDR3 protein results from TCRdb running MiXCR on the multiplex PCR reads. The sample consists of around 9,000 distinct CDR3 sequences, 31% of them appearing once. About this clonotype: Its target is unknown.

Trimming removed 3 bases at V and 4 bases at J, with 12 bases between. Germline V lookup: CDR1 MNHEY, CDR2 SMNVEV (reference sequence). The CDR3 length is 14 residues. TRB was amplified from about 250-500 ng of blood genomic DNA. The clonotype was recovered from a human donor who had recovered from COVID-19. The source material was blood. V is TRBV27 and J is TRBJ1-1, with no clear D. CDR3 protein: CASSFKASSTEAFF. CDR3 nucleotides: TGTGCCAGCAGTTTCAAGGCCAGTAGCACTGAAGCTTTCTTT.